These 21 T cell receptor beta chains came from one sample sequenced in a study of radiation and T cells in renal cell carcinoma. The method was immunoSEQ multiplex PCR; TCRdb's version includes in-frame clones alone and lacks a portion of them. The sample yields 100,000 to 150,000 clones, roughly 80% seen once. Noted time point: baseline pretreatment blood. Treatment indicated: 15 Gy SBRT to primary tumor, nephrectomy 4 weeks later. Material: blood, obtained from a patient whose treatment included radiotherapy and nephrectomy. The source is a woman aged 55-70 years with renal cell carcinoma.

The chain joins TRBV5-1 to TRBJ1-3; possibly TRBD1 for D (5 bases). The CDR3 totals 17 residues. Germline V gene sequence: CDR1 SGHRS, CDR2 YFSETQ. With 4 bases removed from V and 0 bases from J, the gap between germline ends came to 17 bases. The CDR3: CASSVGYRLSSGNTIYF. Here the CDR3 DNA reads TGCGCCAGCAGCGTGGGCTACAGGTTGAGCTCTGGAAACACCATATATTTT.

V is TRBV6-1 and J is TRBJ1-1; no clear D gene. CDR1 MNHNS and CDR2 SASEGT come from the germline V gene. The CDR3 spans 13 residues. Trimming took off 4 bases at V and 3 bases at J, with 9 bases between the two ends. The CDR3 reads CASSVERDTEAFF. DNA for the CDR3: TGTGCCAGCAGTGTTGAGCGAGACACTGAAGCTTTCTTT.

The chain links TRBV28 to TRBJ2-1; 9 bases align to TRBD2. The CDR3 is 14 residues long. V shed 6 bases, J shed 3 bases, and the junction held 3 bases outside the gene matches. Looked up from germline, CDR1 is MDHEN and CDR2 is SYDVKM. The CDR3 DNA reads TGTGCCAGCAGCTATAGCGGGGGCTACAATGAGCAGTTCTTC. It codes for CASSYSGGYNEQFF.

This clone was observed many times. The rearrangement joins TRBV11-2 to TRBJ2-7, with D possibly called TRBD1 or TRBD2 (5 bases each). Germline V lookup: CDR1 SGHAT, CDR2 FQNNGV. Trimming shortened V by 6 bases and J by 7 bases, and 13 bases separated the two germline ends. There are 12 residues in the CDR3. CDR3 coding DNA: TGTGCCAGCAGGGGACGGGCCGGGGAGCAGTACTTC. Amino acids: CASRGRAGEQYF.

V usage is TRBV10-3 and J usage is TRBJ2-5; D is tentatively TRBD1 or TRBD2 (5 bases each). The CDR3 extends over 13 amino acids. The V end lost 4 bases, the J end lost 5 bases, and 11 bases lay between the germline ends. Germline-derived CDR1 and CDR2 are ENHRY and SYGVKD. As DNA, the CDR3 is TGTGCCATCAGTGGTGGGACGGGGGAGACCCAGTACTTC. Protein product: CAISGGTGETQYF.

The chain combines TRBV5-4 with TRBJ2-5; no clear D gene. Trimming removed 3 bases from V and 0 bases from J, with 6 bases in between. Germline-derived CDR1 and CDR2 are SGHNT and YYREEE (reference sequence). The CDR3 runs 13 residues. CDR3 sequence reads: CASSSLDQETQYF. DNA of the CDR3: TGTGCCAGCAGCTCTTTGGACCAAGAGACCCAGTACTTC.

This sequence joins TRBV7-9 and TRBJ2-6, with D possibly TRBD1 on 5 matching bases. Germline CDR1 is SEHNR and CDR2 is FQNEAQ (reference sequence). CDR3 length: 15 residues. V was trimmed by 1 base and J by 4 bases, leaving 8 bases between them. CDR3: CASSLVGAGANVLTF. DNA of the CDR3: TGTGCCAGCAGCTTAGTAGGGGCCGGGGCCAACGTCCTGACTTTC.

V usage is TRBV4-2 and J usage is TRBJ1-2, with D perhaps TRBD1 (5 bases). Trimming took off 0 bases at V and 8 bases at J, with 16 bases between the two ends. The CDR3 is 15 residues long. From germline, CDR1 is LGHNA and CDR2 YNFKEQ. CDR3 sequence: CASSQDGGPRGGYTF. The CDR3 DNA reads TGTGCCAGCAGCCAAGACGGGGGACCCAGAGGAGGCTACACCTTC.

The CDR3 loop reads CASSLARDTPGTQYF. The CDR3 DNA reads TGTGCCAGCAGCTTAGCCCGGGACACCCCAGGGACCCAGTACTTC. The rearrangement links TRBV7-2 to TRBJ2-5, with TRBD1 as a possible D gene (6 bases). V was clipped by 0 bases and J by 7 bases, with 15 bases between them. Germline V gene data show CDR1 as SGHTA and CDR2 as FQGNSA. The CDR3 runs to 15 residues.

The chain employs TRBV4-1 and TRBJ1-1; D is ambiguous. The V and J ends lost 1 base and 13 bases respectively, with 16 bases between them. Germline V gives CDR1 MGHRA, CDR2 YSYEKL. The CDR3 runs 13 residues. The CDR3 nucleotides are TGCGCCAGCAGCCAAGGGAGGACCAAAAGGCTTTTCTTT. Its protein product is CASSQGRTKRLFF.

This rearrangement joins TRBV2 to TRBJ1-1; TRBD1 matches 10 bases. V trimming: 4 bases; J trimming: 6 bases; junction bases outside the gene matches: 8. The CDR3 has 15 amino acids. Germline CDR1 is SNHLY and CDR2 is FYNNEI. The CDR3 loop is CASSVETGGRAEAFF. The CDR3 DNA follows: TGTGCCAGCAGTGTAGAGACAGGGGGCAGAGCTGAAGCTTTCTTT.

The chain is built from TRBV11-2 and TRBJ2-7; TRBD1 aligns across 7 bases. Germline CDR1 is SGHAT and CDR2 is FQNNGV. J was trimmed by 3 bases and V by 1 base; bases with no gene match: 3. CDR3 size: 14 residues. The CDR3 region is CASSLADRDYEQYF. The DNA of the CDR3 is TGTGCCAGCAGCTTAGCAGACAGGGACTACGAGCAGTACTTC. The whole variable domain, remainder taken from reference TRBV11-2 and TRBJ2-7, is EAGVAQSPRYKIIEKRQSVAFWCNPISGHATLYWYQQILGQGPKLLIQFQNNGVVDDSQLPKDRFSAERLKGVDSTLKIQPAKLEDSAVYLCASSLADRDYEQYFGPGTRLTVT.

The rearrangement links TRBV9 to TRBJ2-3; 7 bases map to TRBD1. Germline lookup yields CDR1 SGDLS and CDR2 YYNGEE. Trimming at V came to 2 bases and at J to 4 bases, leaving 7 bases not matched to a gene. The CDR3 is 15 amino acids. In DNA, the CDR3 is TGTGCCAGCAGCGTTTCGGGACAGAAATCAGATACGCAGTATTTT. Translation gives CASSVSGQKSDTQYF.

This clone was detected only once. The V and J genes are TRBV19 and TRBJ2-1; D not certain. V dropped 5 bases and J dropped 10 bases, with 15 bases sitting between them. The CDR3 length is 13 residues. CDR1 LNHDA and CDR2 SQIVND come from the germline V gene (reference sequence). CDR3 nucleotides: TGTGCCAGTAGTGTATCACACCCGCGGGAGCAGTTCTTC. Its translation: CASSVSHPREQFF.

The chain couples TRBV2 to TRBJ1-1; tentatively, D is TRBD1 (6 bases). The ends were cut back, 6 bases at V and 4 bases at J, with 12 bases in the middle. Germline loops: CDR1 SNHLY, CDR2 FYNNEI. The CDR3 loop spans 13 amino acids. The CDR3 is CASSGGAFTEAFF. The CDR3 nucleotides are TGTGCCAGCAGCGGGGGGGCCTTCACTGAAGCTTTCTTT.

The rearrangement uses TRBV19 and TRBJ1-5; the D gene is possibly TRBD1 (5 bases). From germline, CDR1 is LNHDA and CDR2 SQIVND (reference sequence). Trimming removed 5 bases from V and 9 bases from J, with 17 bases in between. This CDR3 is built from 14 residues. CDR3 amino acids: CASSVGGERPPQHF. In DNA form, the CDR3 reads TGTGCCAGTAGTGTTGGGGGTGAGAGACCGCCCCAGCATTTT.

This chain links TRBV11-3 with TRBJ2-7; 10 bases are a match to TRBD1. The V gene end was trimmed by 3 bases and the J gene end by 5 bases; junction bases not matched to a gene: 7. The CDR3 has 15 residues. The germline V gene has CDR1 SGHNT and CDR2 YENEEA. The CDR3 sequence: CASSLTGQGRHEQYF. The CDR3 DNA follows: TGTGCCAGCAGCTTGACGGGACAGGGGAGACACGAGCAGTACTTC.

The V call is TRBV10-3, the J call TRBJ2-5, with 7 positions matching TRBD1. This CDR3 is built from 14 residues. Trimming at V came to 6 bases and at J to 3 bases, leaving 7 bases not matched to a gene. Germline V gene lookup returns CDR1 ENHRY and CDR2 SYGVKD. The chain's CDR3 is CAISIGQEEETQYF. Written as DNA, the CDR3 is TGTGCCATCAGCATAGGACAGGAGGAAGAGACCCAGTACTTC.

This clone was found a few times. V usage is TRBV2 and J usage is TRBJ1-1; D ambiguous. CDR1 and CDR2 (germline): SNHLY, FYNNEI. V lost 3 bases to trimming and J lost 8 bases, with 19 bases between them. This CDR3 is 15 amino acids long. The CDR3 sequence is CASSDRGRPTEEAFF. In nucleotides, the CDR3 is TGTGCCAGCAGTGATAGAGGAAGGCCAACCGAAGAAGCTTTCTTT.

This chain joins TRBV4-2 and TRBJ2-1; the D gene is possibly TRBD1 (6 bases). The CDR3 totals 14 residues. Trimming left V 0 bases short and J 5 bases short, with 8 bases between. CDR1 is LGHNA, CDR2 YNFKEQ, per germline. Here the CDR3 reads CASSQENRDNEQFF. The CDR3 nucleotides are TGTGCCAGCAGCCAAGAGAACAGGGACAATGAGCAGTTCTTC.

The chain employs TRBV14 and TRBJ1-1; 7 nucleotides line up with TRBD1. The CDR3 sequence is 14 residues long. Germline CDR1 reads SGHDN; CDR2 reads FVKESK. J gave up 0 bases and V 4 bases, and 2 bases lay outside the gene matches. CDR3 DNA sequence: TGTGCCAGCAGCCCGACAGGGATGAACACTGAAGCTTTCTTT. This translates into CASSPTGMNTEAFF.